This TCR beta chain emerged from a study of spatial heterogeneity in lung cancer. On each TCR cDNA molecule, a unique molecular identifier was present. TCRdb reanalysed the 5' RACE reads using MiXCR and keeps one entry per CDR3 protein. The sample shows several thousand distinct CDR3 sequences, roughly 12% of them seen only once. Germline CDR1 reads MDHEN; CDR2 reads SYDVKM. The V segment lost 7 bases and the J segment 4 bases; nucleotides outside the gene matches: 5. CDR3 length equals 13 residues. Study conclusions and caveats: Tumor T-cell coverage was an estimated 7% or so for alpha and more than 12% for beta chains. Mutation counts in tumors were tracked by counts of expanded intratumoral alpha and beta TCRs.

This clonotype is classed as medium-sized. As yet, its antigen is unknown. Since the library was made to target alpha chains, this beta chain is a stray read and its abundance is not meaningful. As to time point: sample taken at primary tumor resection. There were 72 donors, all of them untreated patients with early-stage non-small cell lung cancer. Unsorted samples of tumor, nontumor lung or frozen PBMC had their whole RNA sequenced. The input for sequencing was lung tumor tissue, taken at surgery. V gene TRBV28 combines with J gene TRBJ2-5, with 8 positions matching TRBD2. The sequence came from a male donor with early-stage non-small cell lung cancer. CDR3 amino acids: CASKREMGETQYF. The CDR3, as DNA: TGTGCCAGCAAGCGGGAGATGGGAGAGACCCAGTACTTC.